A selection of T cell receptor beta chains follows, all from one sample in a study of tumor-infiltrating lymphocytes in oesophageal squamous cell carcinoma. TCRdb used MiXCR to reprocess the PCR reads, holding one entry per CDR3 protein. Seen here are about 17,000 distinct CDR3 sequences, around 43% observed once, and the top ten hold 18%. Sequencing used normal esophageal tissue next to the tumor. These receptors were collected from a female donor with esophageal squamous cell carcinoma. Both conserved end residues are part of each CDR3. A D gene is named only where the DNA matches it firmly. The size entry is marked missing in some rows and otherwise reads once, few, many or a size class.

D: TRBD2
size: .
J: TRBJ2-1
V: TRBV11-1
CDR3: CASSPRLAGTYNEQFF
DNA: TGTGCCAGCAGCCCTAGACTAGCGGGAACCTACAATGAGCAGTTCTTC

D: TRBD2
size: many
J: TRBJ2-1
V: TRBV2
CDR3: CASSTSGVNNEQFF
DNA: TGTGCCAGCTCGACTAGCGGGGTAAACAATGAGCAGTTCTTC

D: TRBD2
size: .
J: TRBJ2-7
V: TRBV7-2
CDR3: CASSAASGGSEQYF
DNA: TGTGCCAGCAGTGCGGCTAGCGGGGGGAGCGAGCAGTACTTC

D: TRBD1
size: .
J: TRBJ2-1
V: TRBV7-3
CDR3: CASSYRGQRGYNEQFF
DNA: TGTGCCAGCAGCTACCGGGGACAGAGGGGTTACAATGAGCAGTTCTTC

D: TRBD1
size: few
J: TRBJ1-5
V: TRBV19
CDR3: CASSITGASNQPQHF
DNA: TGTGCCAGTAGTATTACAGGGGCTAGCAATCAGCCCCAGCATTTT

D: TRBD2
size: .
J: TRBJ2-1
V: TRBV6-2/TRBV6-3
CDR3: CASSDGPSGWNYEQFF
DNA: TGTGCCAGCAGTGATGGCCCTAGCGGGTGGAACTACGAGCAGTTCTTC

D: .
size: many
J: TRBJ1-1
V: TRBV18
CDR3: CASSPTQGVTEAFF
DNA: TGTGCCAGCTCACCCACTCAAGGGGTCACTGAAGCTTTCTTT

D: .
size: many
J: TRBJ1-2
V: TRBV6-1
CDR3: CATLKAMGGYGYTF
DNA: TGTGCCACCCTCAAAGCAATGGGGGGGTATGGCTACACCTTC

D: TRBD2
size: .
J: TRBJ2-7
V: TRBV6-2/TRBV6-3
CDR3: CASSYQGLAEPYEQYF
DNA: TGTGCCAGCAGTTACCAGGGACTAGCGGAACCCTACGAGCAGTACTTC

D: TRBD1
size: .
J: TRBJ2-5
V: TRBV27
CDR3: CASSSRQGSGETQYF
DNA: TGTGCCAGCAGTTCCCGACAGGGATCGGGGGAGACCCAGTACTTC

D: TRBD1
size: .
J: TRBJ1-2
V: TRBV7-2
CDR3: CASSSLGQGYYGYTF
DNA: TGTGCCAGCAGTTCCCTCGGACAGGGCTACTATGGCTACACCTTC

D: TRBD2
size: many
J: TRBJ2-5
V: TRBV5-1
CDR3: CASSSAGLAEETQYF
DNA: TGCGCCAGCAGCTCGGCGGGGCTAGCGGAAGAGACCCAGTACTTC

D: TRBD2
size: many
J: TRBJ2-1
V: TRBV12-3/TRBV12-4
CDR3: CASSPRSPTSGSYNEQFF
DNA: TGTGCCAGCAGTCCTCGTAGCCCCACTAGCGGGAGTTACAATGAGCAGTTCTTC

D: .
size: .
J: TRBJ2-3
V: TRBV7-9
CDR3: CASRDGSTDTQYF
DNA: TGTGCCAGCAGAGATGGGAGCACAGATACGCAGTATTTT

D: .
size: many
J: TRBJ1-1
V: TRBV27
CDR3: CASSLNRGTEAFF
DNA: TGTGCCAGCAGTTTAAATAGGGGAACTGAAGCTTTCTTT

D: .
size: many
J: TRBJ1-4
V: TRBV19
CDR3: CASRATASNEKLFF
DNA: TGTGCCAGTAGGGCGACAGCCTCTAATGAAAAACTGTTTTTT

D: .
size: few
J: TRBJ2-1
V: TRBV12-5
CDR3: CASGRGWNEQFF
DNA: TGTGCTAGTGGTAGGGGGTGGAATGAGCAGTTCTTC

D: .
size: .
J: TRBJ2-3
V: TRBV7-2
CDR3: CASSLRQGGDTDTQYF
DNA: TGTGCCAGCAGCTTAAGGCAGGGGGGCGACACAGATACGCAGTATTTT

D: TRBD2
size: once
J: TRBJ2-1
V: TRBV6-2/TRBV6-3
CDR3: CASSYSWASGNNEQFF
DNA: TGTGCCAGCAGTTACTCGTGGGCTAGCGGGAACAATGAGCAGTTCTTC

D: .
size: .
J: TRBJ2-6
V: TRBV7-2
CDR3: CASSSRASSGANVLTF
DNA: TGTGCCAGCAGCTCTCGGGCTTCCTCTGGGGCCAACGTCCTGACTTTC

D: .
size: .
J: TRBJ2-1
V: TRBV12-3/TRBV12-4
CDR3: CASSLMGPINEQFF
DNA: TGTGCCAGCAGTTTAATGGGACCTATCAATGAGCAGTTCTTC

D: .
size: many
J: TRBJ2-1
V: TRBV28
CDR3: CASGRWGTSTYNEQFF
DNA: TGTGCCAGCGGCCGATGGGGGACTTCTACCTACAATGAGCAGTTCTTC

D: TRBD1
size: .
J: TRBJ2-2
V: TRBV6-1
CDR3: CASSVQGAGELFF
DNA: TGTGCCAGCAGCGTACAGGGGGCCGGGGAGCTGTTTTTT